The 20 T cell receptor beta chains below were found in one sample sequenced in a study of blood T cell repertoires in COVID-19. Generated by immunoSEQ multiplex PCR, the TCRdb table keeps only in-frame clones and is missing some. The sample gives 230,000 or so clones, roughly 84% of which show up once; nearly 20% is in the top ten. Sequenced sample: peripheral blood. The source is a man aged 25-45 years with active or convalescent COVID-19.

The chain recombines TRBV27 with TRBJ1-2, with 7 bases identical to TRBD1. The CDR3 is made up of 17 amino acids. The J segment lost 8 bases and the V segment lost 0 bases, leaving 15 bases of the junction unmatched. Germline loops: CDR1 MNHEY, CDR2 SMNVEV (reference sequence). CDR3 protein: CASSLSAGTALNVGYTF. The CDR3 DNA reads TGTGCCAGCAGTTTATCGGCCGGGACAGCCCTGAATGTAGGCTACACCTTC.

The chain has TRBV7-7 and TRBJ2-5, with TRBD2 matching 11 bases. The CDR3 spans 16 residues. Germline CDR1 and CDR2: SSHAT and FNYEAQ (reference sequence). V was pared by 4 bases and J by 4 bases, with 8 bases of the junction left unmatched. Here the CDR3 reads CASSSVAGGPVETQYF. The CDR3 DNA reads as TGTGCCAGCAGCTCCGTAGCGGGGGGGCCCGTAGAGACCCAGTACTTC.

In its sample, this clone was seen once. CDR3 protein: CASSLGLTTTNEKLFF. CDR3 nucleotides: TGCGCCAGCAGCTTGGGATTGACAACAACTAATGAAAAACTGTTTTTT. The rearrangement joins TRBV5-1 to TRBJ1-4; D gene uncertain. The CDR3 sequence is 16 residues long. The germline V gene encodes CDR1 SGHRS and CDR2 YFSETQ. Trimming cost V 0 bases and J 0 bases, with 9 bases left between them.

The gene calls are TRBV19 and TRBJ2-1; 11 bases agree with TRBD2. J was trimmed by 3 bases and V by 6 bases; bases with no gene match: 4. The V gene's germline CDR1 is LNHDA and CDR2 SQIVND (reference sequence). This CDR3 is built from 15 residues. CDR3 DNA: TGTGCCAGTAGGGGACTAGCGGATTACTACAATGAGCAGTTCTTC. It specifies CASRGLADYYNEQFF.

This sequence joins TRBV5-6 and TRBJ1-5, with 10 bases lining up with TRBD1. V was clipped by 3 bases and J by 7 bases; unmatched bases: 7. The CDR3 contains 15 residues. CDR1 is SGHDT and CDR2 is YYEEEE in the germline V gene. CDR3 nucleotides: TGTGCCAGCAGCTCGGGACAGGGGTTAAGCCAGCCCCAGCATTTT. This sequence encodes CASSSGQGLSQPQHF.

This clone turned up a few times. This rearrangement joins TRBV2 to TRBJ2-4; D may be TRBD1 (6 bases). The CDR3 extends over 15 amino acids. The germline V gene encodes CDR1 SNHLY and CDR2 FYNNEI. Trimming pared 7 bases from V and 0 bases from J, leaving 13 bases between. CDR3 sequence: CASTPEGEAKNIQYF. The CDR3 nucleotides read TGTGCCAGCACCCCAGAGGGGGAAGCCAAAAACATTCAGTACTTC. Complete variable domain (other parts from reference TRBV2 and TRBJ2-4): EPEVTQTPSHQVTQMGQEVILRCVPISNHLYFYWYRQILGQKVEFLVSFYNNEISEKSEIFDDQFSVERPDGSNFTLKIRSTKLEDSAMYFCASTPEGEAKNIQYFGAGTRLSVL.

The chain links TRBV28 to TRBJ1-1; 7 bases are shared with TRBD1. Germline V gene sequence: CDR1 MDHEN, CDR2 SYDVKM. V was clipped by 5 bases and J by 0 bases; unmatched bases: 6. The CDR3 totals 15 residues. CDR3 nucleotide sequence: TGTGCCAGCAGTGTACCACAGGGGCTGAACACTGAAGCTTTCTTT. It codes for CASSVPQGLNTEAFF.

The CDR3 region is CASSVGRESYEQYF. The CDR3 DNA sequence: TGTGCCAGCAGTGTAGGGAGGGAATCCTACGAGCAGTACTTC. The chain employs TRBV2 and TRBJ2-7; 7 bases are shared with TRBD2. CDR3 length: 14 residues. Per germline, CDR1 SNHLY and CDR2 FYNNEI. The V segment lost 4 bases and the J segment 1 base; nucleotides outside the gene matches: 4.

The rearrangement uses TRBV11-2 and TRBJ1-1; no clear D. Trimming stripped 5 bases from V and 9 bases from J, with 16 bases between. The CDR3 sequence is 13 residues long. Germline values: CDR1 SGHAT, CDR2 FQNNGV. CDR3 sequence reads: CASSLIDKSKAFF. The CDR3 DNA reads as TGTGCCAGCAGCCTGATAGACAAATCTAAAGCTTTCTTT. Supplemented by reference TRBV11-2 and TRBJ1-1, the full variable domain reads EAGVAQSPRYKIIEKRQSVAFWCNPISGHATLYWYQQILGQGPKLLIQFQNNGVVDDSQLPKDRFSAERLKGVDSTLKIQPAKLEDSAVYLCASSLIDKSKAFFGQGTRLTVV.

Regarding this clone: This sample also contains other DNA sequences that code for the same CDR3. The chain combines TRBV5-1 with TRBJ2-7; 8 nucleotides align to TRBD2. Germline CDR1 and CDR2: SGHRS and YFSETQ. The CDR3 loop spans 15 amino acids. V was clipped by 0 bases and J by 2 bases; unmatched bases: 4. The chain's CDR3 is CASSLDSGRTYEQYF. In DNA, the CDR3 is TGCGCCAGCAGCTTGGACAGCGGGAGAACCTACGAGCAGTACTTC.

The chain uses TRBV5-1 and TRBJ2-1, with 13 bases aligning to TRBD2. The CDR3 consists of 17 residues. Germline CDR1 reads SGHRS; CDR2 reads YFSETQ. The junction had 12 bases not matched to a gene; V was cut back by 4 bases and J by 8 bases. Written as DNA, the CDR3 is TGCGCCAGCAGCCCCCTACCAACTAGCGGGAGGGCCGATGAGCAGTTCTTC. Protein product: CASSPLPTSGRADEQFF.

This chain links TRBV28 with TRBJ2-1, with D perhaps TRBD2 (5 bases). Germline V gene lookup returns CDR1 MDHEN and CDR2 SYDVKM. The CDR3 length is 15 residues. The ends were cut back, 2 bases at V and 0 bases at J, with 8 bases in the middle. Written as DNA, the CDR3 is TGTGCCAGCAGTTTACTAGCCAACTCCTACAATGAGCAGTTCTTC. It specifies CASSLLANSYNEQFF.

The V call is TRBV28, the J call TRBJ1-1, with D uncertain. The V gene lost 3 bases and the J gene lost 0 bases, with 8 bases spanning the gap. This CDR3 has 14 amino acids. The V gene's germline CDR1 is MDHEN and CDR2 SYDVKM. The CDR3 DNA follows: TGTGCCAGCAGTTTGCGGGCTATGAACACTGAAGCTTTCTTT. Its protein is CASSLRAMNTEAFF.

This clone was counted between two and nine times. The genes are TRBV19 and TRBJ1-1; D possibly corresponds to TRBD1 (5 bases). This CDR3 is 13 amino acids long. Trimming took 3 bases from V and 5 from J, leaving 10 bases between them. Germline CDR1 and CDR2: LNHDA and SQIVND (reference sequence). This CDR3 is CASSMGGRTEAFF. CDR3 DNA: TGTGCCAGTAGTATGGGGGGGAGGACTGAAGCTTTCTTT.

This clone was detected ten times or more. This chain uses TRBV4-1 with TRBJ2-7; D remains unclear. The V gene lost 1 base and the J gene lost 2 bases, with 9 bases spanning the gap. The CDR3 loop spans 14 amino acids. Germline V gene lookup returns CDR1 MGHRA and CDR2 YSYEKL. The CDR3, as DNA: TGCGCCAGCAGCCAAGCCCCGTCTACCTACGAGCAGTACTTC. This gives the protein CASSQAPSTYEQYF.

The CDR3 loop is CASSWTSGSPNTGELFF. The DNA for the CDR3 is TGCGCCAGCAGCTGGACTAGCGGGAGTCCGAACACCGGGGAGCTGTTTTTT. V is TRBV5-1 and J is TRBJ2-2; 13 bases align to TRBD2. The CDR3 length is 17 residues. Germline V gene lookup returns CDR1 SGHRS and CDR2 YFSETQ. The ends lost 3 bases at V and 0 bases at J; junction bases unmatched: 2.

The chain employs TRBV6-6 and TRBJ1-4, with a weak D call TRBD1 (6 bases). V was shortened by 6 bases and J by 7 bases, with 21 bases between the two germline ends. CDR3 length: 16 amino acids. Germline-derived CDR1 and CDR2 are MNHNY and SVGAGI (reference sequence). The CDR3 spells CASSGAGGAGVEKLFF. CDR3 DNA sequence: TGTGCCAGCAGCGGTGCCGGGGGGGCCGGGGTTGAAAAACTGTTTTTT.

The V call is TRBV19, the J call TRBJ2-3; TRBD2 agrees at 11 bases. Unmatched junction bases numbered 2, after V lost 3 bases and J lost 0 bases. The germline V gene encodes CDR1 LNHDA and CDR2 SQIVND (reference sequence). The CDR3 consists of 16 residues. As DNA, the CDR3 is TGTGCCAGTAGTATTGGGACTAGCGGCAGCACAGATACGCAGTATTTT. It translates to CASSIGTSGSTDTQYF.

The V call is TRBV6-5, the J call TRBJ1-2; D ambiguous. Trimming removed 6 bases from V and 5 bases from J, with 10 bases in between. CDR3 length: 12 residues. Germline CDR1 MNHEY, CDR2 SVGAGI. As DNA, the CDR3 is TGTGCCAGCAGGGCTGCTCCTTATGGCTACACCTTC. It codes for CASRAAPYGYTF.

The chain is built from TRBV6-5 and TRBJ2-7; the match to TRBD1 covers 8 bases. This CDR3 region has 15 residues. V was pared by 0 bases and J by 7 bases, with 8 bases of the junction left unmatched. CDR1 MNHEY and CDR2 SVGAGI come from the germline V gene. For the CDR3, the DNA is TGTGCCAGCAGTTACTCGAATCAGGGGGCTCGGGAGCAGTACTTC. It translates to CASSYSNQGAREQYF.